The 20 T cell receptor beta chains presented below share a single source sample, sequenced in a study of T cell changes during pregnancy in multiple sclerosis. TCRdb keeps only in-frame clones here, not all; method: immunoSEQ multiplex PCR. Of tens of thousands of clones in the sample, roughly 92% were seen once. The sample was peripheral blood, taken in the second trimester of pregnancy. All receptors derive from a female donor with multiple sclerosis, enrolled in a pregnancy study.

CDR3 protein: CASSSTSGGPGELFF. CDR3 coding DNA: TGTGCCAGCAGCTCGACTAGCGGGGGGCCCGGGGAGCTGTTTTTT. The chain joins TRBV7-9 to TRBJ2-2; 13 bases map to TRBD2. Germline V lookup: CDR1 SEHNR, CDR2 FQNEAQ (reference sequence). V dropped 4 bases and J dropped 6; count of bases not matched to a gene: 2. The CDR3 loop spans 15 amino acids.

The chain links TRBV6-6 to TRBJ2-7; 7 positions match TRBD2. Germline CDR1 and CDR2: MNHNY and SVGAGI (reference sequence). The CDR3 consists of 14 residues. Trimming at V came to 5 bases and at J to 0 bases, leaving 4 bases not matched to a gene. This CDR3 is CASSTSVRSYEQYF. The CDR3 nucleotides are TGTGCCAGCAGTACTAGCGTCCGCTCCTACGAGCAGTACTTC.

The J gene is TRBJ1-3, the V gene TRBV5-1; D is uncertain. The V end was cut by 0 bases, the J end by 4 bases, with 11 bases between. The CDR3 spans 15 residues. CDR1 and CDR2 from the germline V gene are SGHRS and YFSETQ. The CDR3 reads CASSLDGIAGNTIYF. In DNA, the CDR3 is TGCGCCAGCAGCTTGGATGGCATTGCCGGAAACACCATATATTTT.

In its sample, this clone was seen once. The CDR3 nucleotides are TGTGCCAGCAACGACAGGGAGTGGGAAGCTTTCTTT. Residues: CASNDREWEAFF. The chain is built from TRBV21-1 and TRBJ1-1; TRBD1 was called by the table and not checked on the DNA. TRBV21-1 constitutes a pseudogene. This CDR3 region has 12 residues.

The chain links TRBV4-3 to TRBJ2-7, with a possible D match to TRBD2 (5 bases). The V end lost 2 bases, the J end lost 4 bases, and 18 bases lay between the germline ends. CDR1 and CDR2 from the germline V gene are LGHNA and YSLEER. The CDR3 sequence is 16 residues long. CDR3 coding DNA: TGCGCCAGCAGCCAAACGGGAAGTGGCTCCGAGTACGAGCAGTACTTC. Its translation is CASSQTGSGSEYEQYF.

The rearrangement links TRBV5-4 to TRBJ2-7, with 7 bases aligning to TRBD1. CDR1 is SGHNT, CDR2 YYREEE, per germline (reference sequence). V was pared by 0 bases and J by 3 bases, with 3 bases of the junction left unmatched. CDR3 length equals 14 residues. The CDR3 DNA reads TGTGCCAGCAGCTTGGGACAGGGTATCTACGAGCAGTACTTC. Translation: CASSLGQGIYEQYF.

V usage is TRBV5-5 and J usage is TRBJ1-5, with D possibly TRBD1 on 6 matching bases. CDR1 is SGHKS, CDR2 YYEKEE, per germline (reference sequence). The CDR3 extends over 14 amino acids. V was cut by 1 base and J by 5 bases, with 10 bases left in between. CDR3 nucleotides: TGTGCCAGCAGCTTGTTCCAGGGGTATCAGCCCCAGCATTTT. Translation gives CASSLFQGYQPQHF.

In this sample, this clone turned up once. The chain has TRBV29-1 and TRBJ1-3; D remains ambiguous. Looked up from germline, CDR1 is SQVTM and CDR2 is ANQGSEA. The CDR3 spans 12 residues. The V end lost 7 bases, the J end lost 1 base, and 8 bases lay between the germline ends. The chain's CDR3 is CSAHGSGNTIYF. The CDR3 DNA reads TGCAGCGCCCACGGTTCTGGAAACACCATATATTTT. The whole variable domain, remainder taken from reference TRBV29-1 and TRBJ1-3, is SAVISQKPSRDICQRGTSLTIQCQVDSQVTMMFWYRQQPGQSLTLIATANQGSEATYESGFVIDKFPISRPNLTFSTLTVSNMSPEDSSIYLCSAHGSGNTIYFGEGSWLTVV.

The CDR3 reads CASSRGQEIHEQYF. The DNA for the CDR3 is TGTGCCAGCAGCCGAGGGCAGGAGATACACGAGCAGTACTTC. The chain carries TRBV11-3 and TRBJ2-7; D possibly corresponds to TRBD2 (5 bases). The CDR3 is 14 residues long. Germline CDR1 reads SGHNT; CDR2 reads YENEEA. Trimming stripped 5 bases from V and 5 bases from J, with 16 bases between.

The gene calls are TRBV11-1 and TRBJ2-7, with D possibly being TRBD1 (5 bases). In germline, CDR1 is SGHAT, CDR2 FQDESV (reference sequence). The CDR3 sequence is 12 residues long. Trimming took 7 bases from V and 3 from J, leaving 10 bases between them. The DNA of the CDR3 is TGTGCCAGCACCCAAACAGGCTACGAGCAGTACTTC. It translates to CASTQTGYEQYF.

The V gene is TRBV6-6, the J gene TRBJ1-5; D gene unclear. Trimming stripped 2 bases from V and 5 bases from J, with 7 bases between. This CDR3 region has 13 residues. Germline CDR1 and CDR2: MNHNY and SVGAGI (reference sequence). CDR3 nucleotide sequence: TGTGCCAGCAGTTACGACACCGATCAGCCCCAGCATTTT. Protein: CASSYDTDQPQHF.

The CDR3 sequence is CASSPRDRPLNYGYTF. In nucleotides, the CDR3 is TGCGCCAGCAGCCCCCGGGACAGGCCCCTTAACTATGGCTACACCTTC. This chain joins TRBV4-3 and TRBJ1-2; 8 bases are a match to TRBD1. The CDR3 has 16 amino acids. Losses at the gene ends were 4 bases for V and 1 base for J; bases not matched to a gene: 8. Looked up from germline, CDR1 is LGHNA and CDR2 is YSLEER.

V gene TRBV19 combines with J gene TRBJ1-1; D is ambiguous. Trimming cost V 1 base and J 4 bases, with 10 bases left between them. Germline V gene data show CDR1 as LNHDA and CDR2 as SQIVND (reference sequence). CDR3 size: 14 residues. CDR3 sequence: CASSIGGLGTEAFF. CDR3 in DNA: TGTGCCAGTAGTATAGGAGGGCTCGGCACTGAAGCTTTCTTT.

This chain uses TRBV18 with TRBJ1-1, with TRBD1 matching 9 bases. Germline assignment: CDR1 KGHSH and CDR2 LQKENI. The V and J ends lost 3 bases and 1 base, in that order; junction bases with no gene match: 12. The CDR3 has 18 amino acids. CDR3 nucleotide sequence: TGTGCCAGCTCACCGGGTCGACAGGGGGTGGCCGGGAACACTGAAGCTTTCTTT. Protein sequence: CASSPGRQGVAGNTEAFF.

This chain links TRBV6-5 with TRBJ2-4; D is uncertain. Trimming took 6 bases from V and 0 from J, leaving 6 bases between them. The CDR3 is 13 amino acids. The germline V gene has CDR1 MNHEY and CDR2 SVGAGI. The CDR3 protein is CASRVLAKNIQYF. CDR3 nucleotides: TGTGCCAGCAGGGTACTAGCCAAAAACATTCAGTACTTC.

The rearrangement links TRBV19 to TRBJ1-5, with 7 bases lining up with TRBD1. The CDR3 runs 13 residues. Germline V lookup: CDR1 LNHDA, CDR2 SQIVND (reference sequence). The junction had 5 bases not matched to a gene; V was cut back by 5 bases and J by 7 bases. In DNA, the CDR3 is TGTGCCAGTAGTGTCGGCAGGGGGCAGCCCCAGCATTTT. Encoded protein: CASSVGRGQPQHF.

The chain uses TRBV5-1 and TRBJ2-3; 7 bases line up with TRBD2. From germline, CDR1 is SGHRS and CDR2 YFSETQ. Losses at the gene ends were 0 bases for V and 2 bases for J; bases not matched to a gene: 6. CDR3 length: 16 residues. As DNA, the CDR3 is TGCGCCAGCAGCTTGGTTGGGGGGGGGTTCACAGATACGCAGTATTTT. Translated, it gives CASSLVGGGFTDTQYF.

The chain joins TRBV2 to TRBJ2-7; 7 bases match TRBD2. The V segment lost 2 bases and the J segment 4 bases; nucleotides outside the gene matches: 5. Germline V gives CDR1 SNHLY, CDR2 FYNNEI. The CDR3 has 14 residues. CDR3 nucleotides: TGTGCCAGCAGTGAATGGCCGGGAGGATACGAGCAGTACTTC. It specifies CASSEWPGGYEQYF. Using reference TRBV2 and TRBJ2-7 for the parts outside the CDR3, the full variable domain is EPEVTQTPSHQVTQMGQEVILRCVPISNHLYFYWYRQILGQKVEFLVSFYNNEISEKSEIFDDQFSVERPDGSNFTLKIRSTKLEDSAMYFCASSEWPGGYEQYFGPGTRLTVT.

The chain carries TRBV12-5 and TRBJ2-2; 10 bases align to TRBD1. The junction had 3 bases not matched to a gene; V was cut back by 6 bases and J by 5 bases. Germline CDR1 LGHNT, CDR2 FRNRAP. The CDR3 loop spans 14 amino acids. The CDR3 region is CASGGTGVTGELFF. The CDR3 DNA is TGTGCTAGTGGGGGGACAGGGGTTACCGGGGAGCTGTTTTTT.

This clone has only one observation. CDR3 nucleotides: TGTGCCAGTAGTACGGAAAGGAGGGAAGAGACCCAGTACTTC. It specifies CASSTERREETQYF. The V and J genes are TRBV19 and TRBJ2-5; perhaps TRBD2 as D (6 bases). Germline CDR1 LNHDA, CDR2 SQIVND (reference sequence). The CDR3 covers 14 residues. Trimming took 4 bases from V and 3 from J, leaving 12 bases between them.